This T cell receptor beta chain was sequenced for a study of blood T cell repertoires in COVID-19. CDR1 MNHEY and CDR2 SMNVEV come from the germline V gene (reference sequence). V lost 4 bases to trimming and J lost 4 bases; unmatched junction nucleotides: 4. The CDR3 runs 13 residues. Generated by immunoSEQ multiplex PCR, the TCRdb table keeps only in-frame clones and is missing some. The sample has about 480,000 clones, 88% seen once. This chain connects TRBV27 to TRBJ2-7; the match to TRBD1 covers 7 bases. The clonotype comes from a woman between 40 and 50 years old who had recovered from COVID-19. Material for sequencing was PBMCs or T cells enriched from blood (not recorded which). CDR3 region: CASSWTGQYEQYF. The CDR3 nucleotides are TGTGCCAGCAGTTGGACAGGCCAATACGAGCAGTACTTC.